Listed here are 22 T cell receptor beta chains from one sample, sequenced in a study of blood T cells in healthy people across ages. With a J-beta primer mix and a sample-barcoded 5' primer, a second PCR ran about 7 to 12 cycles. From the 5' RACE reads, TCRdb called clonotypes with MiXCR, one entry per CDR3 protein. The data contain over 600,000 distinct CDR3 sequences, roughly 21% of them singletons. Material for sequencing was blood. The source of these receptors is a man aged 65 to 85 in good health.

The rearrangement links TRBV20-1 to TRBJ2-7; 8 bases map to TRBD2. The V segment lost 2 bases and the J segment 4 bases; nucleotides outside the gene matches: 7. The germline CDR1 and CDR2 sequences are DFQATT and SNEGSKA (reference sequence). This CDR3 comprises 14 residues. The DNA of the CDR3 is TGCAGTGCTAGAAATCCAGCGGGAGAGTACGAGCAGTACTTC. Its protein product is CSARNPAGEYEQYF.

The table lists this clonotype with a few counts. The chain employs TRBV19 and TRBJ2-1; 15 nucleotides match TRBD2. CDR3 length: 17 amino acids. V shed 0 bases and J 6 bases; nucleotides not matched to a gene: 3. The germline CDR1 and CDR2 sequences are LNHDA and SQIVND (reference sequence). CDR3 DNA sequence: TGTGCCAGTAGTATAGAACGGACTAGCGGGAGGGCCAATGAGCAGTTCTTC. Its translation is CASSIERTSGRANEQFF.

This clonotype was picked up a small number of times. The V call is TRBV6-5, the J call TRBJ1-1, with 9 bases fitting TRBD1. Looked up from germline, CDR1 is MNHEY and CDR2 is SVGAGI. The CDR3 spans 15 residues. Unmatched junction bases numbered 11, after V lost 6 bases and J lost 6 bases. CDR3 protein: CASRRGGQGRPEAFF. Written as DNA, the CDR3 is TGTGCCAGCAGGAGGGGGGGACAGGGAAGACCTGAAGCTTTCTTT.

The genes are TRBV29-1 and TRBJ1-1; no firm D call. This CDR3 region has 10 residues. V was pared by 6 bases and J by 5 bases, with 7 bases between. CDR1 SQVTM and CDR2 ANQGSEA come from the germline V gene. CDR3 region: CSVGITEAFF. The CDR3 DNA is TGCAGCGTGGGGATAACTGAAGCTTTCTTT.

There are a few counts of this clonotype. A read error may account for a junction end that differs from germline. The chain uses TRBV28 and TRBJ2-5, with 8 bases matching TRBD1. The CDR3 runs 11 residues. CDR1 and CDR2 (germline): MDHEN, SYDVKM. The CDR3 nucleotides read TGTGCCAGCAGTTTACAGGGGGCAAGTATCTTC. It codes for CASSLQGASIF.

The rearrangement joins TRBV12-3 or TRBV12-4 to TRBJ1-4; D remains ambiguous. V lost 5 bases and J lost 0, with 13 bases in between. This CDR3 spans 16 amino acids. The CDR3 DNA reads as TGTGCCAGCAGTCCCCAGGCAGGAGCAACTAATGAAAAACTGTTTTTT. This translates into CASSPQAGATNEKLFF.

The V call is TRBV7-8, the J call TRBJ2-7; TRBD1 agrees at 8 bases. Germline CDR1 and CDR2: SGHVS and FQNEAQ. There are 14 residues in the CDR3. Germline trimming cut 5 bases from V and 2 bases from J; bases unmatched to any gene: 5. The CDR3 loop reads CASSREQGAYEQYF. The DNA for the CDR3 is TGTGCCAGCAGCCGGGAACAGGGGGCCTACGAGCAGTACTTC. Together with reference TRBV7-8 and TRBJ2-7, the CDR3 gives the full variable domain: GAGVSQSPRYKVAKRGQDVALRCDPISGHVSLFWYQQALGQGPEFLTYFQNEAQLDKSGLPSDRFFAERPEGSVSTLKIQRTQQEDSAVYLCASSREQGAYEQYFGPGTRLTVT.

The chain employs TRBV12-3 or TRBV12-4 and TRBJ2-5, with 9 bases matching TRBD1. The DNA end favors TRBJ2-7, so the J call may be wrong. CDR3 size: 14 residues. The DNA for the CDR3 is TGTGCCAGCAGGACGGGACAGGGTGACTACGAGCAGTACTTC. It is translated as CASRTGQGDYEQYF.

The V gene is TRBV4-1, the J gene TRBJ2-7, with 9 bases that match TRBD2. Germline trimming cut 0 bases from V and 0 bases from J; bases unmatched to any gene: 6. The V gene's germline CDR1 is MGHRA and CDR2 YSYEKL. CDR3 size: 17 residues. CDR3 residues: CASSQDETSGYSYEQYF. DNA for the CDR3: TGCGCCAGCAGCCAAGATGAGACTAGCGGATACTCCTACGAGCAGTACTTC.

This clonotype was counted a few times. The chain employs TRBV5-1 and TRBJ2-3, with D possibly being TRBD2 (5 bases). The V gene's germline CDR1 is SGHRS and CDR2 YFSETQ. V gave up 4 bases and J gave up 2 bases, with 14 bases separating them. The CDR3 is made up of 15 amino acids. The CDR3 is CASSQSGVPTDTQYF. The CDR3 DNA reads TGCGCCAGCAGCCAAAGCGGAGTGCCCACAGATACGCAGTATTTT.

The chain couples TRBV6-2 or TRBV6-3 to TRBJ2-6; 9 bases align to TRBD1. V was pared by 6 bases and J by 0 bases, with 6 bases of the junction left unmatched. The CDR3 is 17 amino acids. CDR1 is MNHEY and CDR2 is SVGEGT in the germline V gene. The CDR3 sequence is CASSRSTGGSGANVLTF. DNA of the CDR3: TGTGCCAGCAGCCGGTCGACAGGGGGCTCTGGGGCCAACGTCCTGACTTTC.

This clonotype came up a few times. The chain employs TRBV6-2 or TRBV6-3 and TRBJ2-7, with 7 bases that match TRBD1. This CDR3 has 14 residues. CDR1 is MNHEY and CDR2 is SVGEGT in the germline V gene. V was pared by 6 bases and J by 7 bases, with 12 bases of the junction left unmatched. As DNA, the CDR3 is TGTGCCAGCAGACCTGAGGGGGCCTTTGAAGAGCAGTACTTC. It is translated as CASRPEGAFEEQYF.

This clonotype appeared many times. The chain carries TRBV19 and TRBJ2-5, with D possibly TRBD2 on 6 matching bases. Germline V gene data show CDR1 as LNHDA and CDR2 as SQIVND (reference sequence). The CDR3 spans 13 residues. The ends were cut back, 5 bases at V and 5 bases at J, with 12 bases in the middle. Written as DNA, the CDR3 is TGTGCCAGTAGTCCACGGAGGGGTGAGACCCAGTACTTC. The encoded protein is CASSPRRGETQYF.

This clonotype was picked up a small number of times. The chain carries TRBV20-1 and TRBJ2-7, with TRBD2 matching over 10 bases. The CDR3 extends over 15 amino acids. V shed 6 bases, J shed 0 bases, and the junction held 8 bases outside the gene matches. Germline V gives CDR1 DFQATT, CDR2 SNEGSKA (reference sequence). This CDR3 reads CSAARAGGSSYEQYF. Written as DNA, the CDR3 is TGCAGTGCAGCACGAGCGGGAGGGAGCTCCTACGAGCAGTACTTC.

This clonotype was counted only a few times. The CDR3 sequence: CSAIRTSGRWDEQYF. In nucleotides, the CDR3 is TGCAGTGCTATACGGACTAGCGGGAGATGGGACGAGCAGTACTTC. The gene calls are TRBV20-1 and TRBJ2-5; TRBD2 aligns across 13 bases. The end of the DNA fits TRBJ2-7 better, so the J call may be wrong. The germline CDR1 and CDR2 sequences are DFQATT and SNEGSKA (reference sequence). The CDR3 covers 15 residues.

The chain couples TRBV3-1 to TRBJ2-1; 8 positions match TRBD2. Trimming removed 4 bases from V and 7 bases from J; junction bases left unmatched: 15. Germline V gene lookup returns CDR1 LGHDT and CDR2 YNNKEL (reference sequence). There are 17 residues in the CDR3. CDR3: CASSRTGLAPFGNEQFF. CDR3 sequence (DNA): TGTGCCAGCAGCCGAACAGGACTAGCCCCCTTTGGTAATGAGCAGTTCTTC.

This clonotype was seen at least ten times. This sequence joins TRBV29-1 and TRBJ2-3, with TRBD2 matching over 9 bases. This CDR3 region has 15 residues. J was trimmed by 3 bases and V by 3 bases; bases with no gene match: 7. In germline, CDR1 is SQVTM, CDR2 ANQGSEA. CDR3 in amino acids: CSVEGASGITDTQYF. Written as DNA, the CDR3 is TGCAGCGTTGAGGGAGCTAGCGGGATTACAGATACGCAGTATTTT.

The V gene is TRBV10-3, the J gene TRBJ1-3, with D uncertain. Germline lookup yields CDR1 ENHRY and CDR2 SYGVKD. The CDR3 totals 15 residues. The germline V and J ends were trimmed by 3 bases and 0 bases, with 9 bases remaining between them. The CDR3 DNA sequence: TGTGCCATCAGTGATGGGCCGAGCTCTGGAAACACCATATATTTT. Amino acid sequence: CAISDGPSSGNTIYF.

The chain recombines TRBV7-6 with TRBJ2-1; D remains ambiguous. This CDR3 spans 13 amino acids. The germline V gene has CDR1 SGHVS and CDR2 FNYEAQ. The V end lost 0 bases, the J end lost 8 bases, and 8 bases lay between the germline ends. This chain's CDR3 is CASSLAQKDEQFF. In DNA form, the CDR3 reads TGTGCCAGCAGCTTAGCCCAGAAGGATGAGCAGTTCTTC.

The gene calls are TRBV27 and TRBJ2-7, with D unresolved. The CDR3 runs 16 residues. V was clipped by 7 bases and J by 2 bases, with 21 bases between them. Germline assignment: CDR1 MNHEY and CDR2 SMNVEV (reference sequence). The CDR3 protein is CASTENAHTPPYEQYF. The CDR3 DNA sequence: TGTGCCAGCACTGAAAACGCCCACACTCCCCCCTACGAGCAGTACTTC.

This clonotype was counted only a few times. The rearrangement links TRBV7-2 to TRBJ2-3; 8 positions match TRBD1. Germline values: CDR1 SGHTA, CDR2 FQGNSA. V lost 2 bases, J lost 4 bases, and 11 bases stayed unmatched. CDR3 size: 17 residues. The CDR3 protein is CASSLWGTGSEADTQYF. The CDR3 DNA sequence: TGTGCCAGCAGCTTATGGGGGACAGGTTCAGAGGCAGATACGCAGTATTTT. Full variable domain (remainder filled in from reference TRBV7-2 and TRBJ2-3): GAGVSQSPSNKVTEKGKDVELRCDPISGHTALYWYRQSLGQGLEFLIYFQGNSAPDKSGLPSDRFSAERTGGSVSTLTIQRTQQEDSAVYLCASSLWGTGSEADTQYFGPGTRLTVL.

The rearrangement links TRBV2 to TRBJ2-7; 7 bases fit TRBD1. CDR3 length equals 15 residues. Trimming took 5 bases from V and 0 from J; bases not matched to a gene: 7. Germline V gene data show CDR1 as SNHLY and CDR2 as FYNNEI. This CDR3 reads CASSTQGSSSYEQYF. For the CDR3, the DNA is TGTGCCAGCAGTACACAGGGGTCCAGCTCCTACGAGCAGTACTTC.